This passage covers 14 T cell receptor beta chains from one sample sequenced in a study of alternative splicing in chronic myeloid leukemia remission. Study background: Trial remission samples were taken at major or complete molecular response, at 12 or 24 months.

Libraries were built from poly-A-enriched mRNA from around 950 ng total RNA. No DNA is given; TCRdb re-called the bulk RNA-seq reads and lists each CDR3 protein once. The data show approximately 350 distinct CDR3 sequences, 85% to 90% seen once. The material was PBMCs or total blood leukocytes (not recorded which), obtained during remission. These receptor sequences come from an adult with chronic myeloid leukemia.

The chain employs TRBV5-4 and TRBJ1-2. Germline lookup yields CDR1 SGHNT and CDR2 YYREEE (reference sequence). The CDR3 runs to 13 residues. This chain's CDR3 is CASSQVSNYGYTF. The full variable domain, rest sourced from reference TRBV5-4 and TRBJ1-2, is ETGVTQSPTHLIKTRGQQVTLRCSSQSGHNTVSWYQQALGQGPQFIFQYYREEENGRGNFPPRFSGLQFPNYSSELNVNALELDDSALYLCASSQVSNYGYTFGSGTRLTVV.

The V and J genes are TRBV14 and TRBJ2-2; TCRdb's D gene call, TRBD2, goes unchecked for lack of DNA. Per germline, CDR1 SGHDN and CDR2 FVKESK. The length of the CDR3 is 17 residues. The CDR3 sequence is CASSRDRGPRTTGELFF.

This clonotype came up once. The CDR3 here is CAGQGLHNSPLHF. This chain joins TRBV2 and TRBJ1-6. The CDR3 runs 13 residues. Germline CDR1 reads SNHLY; CDR2 reads FYNNEI.

V gene TRBV29-1 combines with J gene TRBJ1-1. The length of the CDR3 is 12 residues. Germline V gene sequence: CDR1 SQVTM, CDR2 ANQGSEA. CDR3 amino acids: CGHRTPNTEAFF.

The rearrangement joins TRBV27 to TRBJ1-2. The germline CDR1 and CDR2 sequences are MNHEY and SMNVEV (reference sequence). CDR3 length equals 13 residues. CDR3 residues: CASSPDGNYGYTF.

The CDR3 here is CSAETSGKGNEQFF. J is TRBJ2-1 and V is TRBV20-1; there is no DNA to check the TCRdb D call of TRBD2. CDR3 length: 14 residues. Germline V lookup: CDR1 DFQATT, CDR2 SNEGSKA (reference sequence).

The V gene is TRBV7-9, the J gene TRBJ2-7; TCRdb reports TRBD2, a call that lacks DNA to check it against. The CDR3 is made up of 14 amino acids. Looked up from germline, CDR1 is SEHNR and CDR2 is FQNEAQ (reference sequence). The CDR3 spells CASSSGREAYEQYF.

This chain joins TRBV5-5 and TRBJ2-1; the D gene TCRdb calls, TRBD2, cannot be checked with no DNA. CDR3 length: 15 amino acids. CDR1 SGHKS and CDR2 YYEKEE come from the germline V gene (reference sequence). CDR3 in amino acids: CASRPDRGLGNEQFF.

The chain uses TRBV7-6 and TRBJ1-2. CDR3 length equals 16 residues. The germline CDR1 and CDR2 sequences are SGHVS and FNYEAQ. CDR3 in amino acids: CASSLGPRGSYYGYTF.

This chain uses TRBV7-2 with TRBJ2-1; the TCRdb D gene call, TRBD2, has no DNA to confirm it. This CDR3 has 14 amino acids. CDR1 is SGHTA and CDR2 is FQGNSA in the germline V gene. This CDR3 is CASSLELAYNEQFF.

This clonotype has just a few counts. The chain recombines TRBV7-2 with TRBJ2-1; the TRBD2 assignment by TCRdb is unverifiable without DNA. Germline values: CDR1 SGHTA, CDR2 FQGNSA. The CDR3 runs to 17 residues. The chain's CDR3 is CASSLAASGGTYNEQFF. Full variable domain (remainder filled in from reference TRBV7-2 and TRBJ2-1): GAGVSQSPSNKVTEKGKDVELRCDPISGHTALYWYRQSLGQGLEFLIYFQGNSAPDKSGLPSDRFSAERTGGSVSTLTIQRTQQEDSAVYLCASSLAASGGTYNEQFFGPGTRLTVL.

The genes are TRBV30 and TRBJ2-7; TCRdb's assignment of TRBD1 cannot be checked, as there is no DNA. Germline assignment: CDR1 GTSNPN and CDR2 SVGIG (reference sequence). This CDR3 region has 14 residues. The chain's CDR3 is CAGEGNGSSYEQYF.

The genes are TRBV7-2 and TRBJ2-3. The CDR3 is 13 residues long. The germline V gene encodes CDR1 SGHTA and CDR2 FQGNSA. The CDR3 loop reads CASSPGDTDTQYF.

V and J are TRBV29-1 and TRBJ1-1; TCRdb indicates TRBD1, and absent DNA this call remains unverified. This CDR3 has 13 amino acids. The germline V gene encodes CDR1 SQVTM and CDR2 ANQGSEA. The CDR3 loop is CSAPGQVGTEAFF.